This T cell receptor beta chain was recorded in a study of OX40 agonist ivuxolimab in advanced cancers. Study as a whole: Previous treatment with anti-PD-1, anti-PD-L1 or anti-CTLA-4 therapy was allowed; more than 35% had received some.

V shed 5 bases and J 8 bases; nucleotides not matched to a gene: 8. In germline, CDR1 is ENHRY, CDR2 SYGVKD. This CDR3 region has 14 residues. Assay: immunoSEQ multiplex PCR; the TCRdb copy retains only in-frame clones and omits some. This table holds about 150,000 clones, 94% found once. General study results and limits: The CD4+ and CD8+ T cells in the blood had expanded clonally by week 6 at 0.1 to 3.0 mg/kg.

As concerns this clone: Its antigen is unidentified.

The clonotype comes from an adult with an advanced solid tumor such as melanoma, head and neck, liver or kidney cancer. The gene calls are TRBV10-3 and TRBJ1-2; TRBD1 agrees at 10 bases. The sequenced sample was CD4+ or CD8+ T cells sorted from blood, obtained in a trial of the OX40 agonist ivuxolimab. The CDR3 DNA sequence: TGTGCCATCAGTATGAACCCGGGACAGGGGGGCTACACCTTC. It encodes CAISMNPGQGGYTF.